A selection of T cell receptor beta chains follows, all from one sample in a study of T-cell reconstitution after alpha-beta-depleted transplantation in children. TCRdb reanalysed the PCR reads using MiXCR and keeps one entry per CDR3 protein. Of about 360,000 distinct CDR3 sequences in the sample, 13% were seen once. The sample was PBMCs, taken from the stem cell graft. The source of these receptors is a human donor who donated a stem cell graft to a child with Fanconi anemia. CDR3s include the opening cysteine and the closing phenylalanine or tryptophan. The D gene is left open where the match is weak. Part of the rows lack a size; the others show once, few, many or a class for expanded clones.

d_call: TRBD1
v_call: TRBV30
clone_size: -
j_call: TRBJ2-7
cdr3_aa: CAWSVGAGGEQYF
cdr3_nt: TGTGCCTGGAGTGTTGGAGCAGGGGGCGAGCAGTACTTC

d_call: -
v_call: TRBV6-5
clone_size: -
j_call: TRBJ1-1
cdr3_aa: CASSYSVDGWGTEAFF
cdr3_nt: TGTGCCAGCAGTTACTCTGTGGACGGTTGGGGGACTGAAGCTTTCTTT

d_call: TRBD1
v_call: TRBV12-3/TRBV12-4
clone_size: many
j_call: TRBJ2-7
cdr3_aa: CASGTDRVKADF
cdr3_nt: TGTGCCAGCGGAACGGACAGGGTCAAAGCAGACTTC

d_call: -
v_call: TRBV10-3
clone_size: once
j_call: TRBJ2-3
cdr3_aa: CAISEVDTQYF
cdr3_nt: TGTGCCATCAGTGAGGTAGATACGCAGTATTTT

d_call: -
v_call: TRBV20-1
clone_size: few
j_call: TRBJ1-5
cdr3_aa: CSARGMGGYSNQPQHF
cdr3_nt: TGCAGTGCTAGAGGTATGGGGGGGTACAGCAATCAGCCCCAGCATTTT

d_call: -
v_call: TRBV20-1
clone_size: -
j_call: TRBJ1-1
cdr3_aa: CSARVMNTEAFF
cdr3_nt: TGCAGTGCTCGAGTCATGAACACTGAAGCTTTCTTT

d_call: -
v_call: TRBV15
clone_size: -
j_call: TRBJ2-3
cdr3_aa: CATRTGRRGSTDTQYF
cdr3_nt: TGTGCCACCCGTACTGGACGGAGGGGATCTACAGATACGCAGTATTTT

d_call: -
v_call: TRBV5-1
clone_size: -
j_call: TRBJ1-1
cdr3_aa: CASSLVGGRMNTEAFF
cdr3_nt: TGCGCCAGCAGCTTGGTGGGGGGCCGGATGAACACTGAAGCTTTCTTT

d_call: -
v_call: TRBV12-3/TRBV12-4
clone_size: -
j_call: TRBJ2-7
cdr3_aa: CASSLPGNDEQYF
cdr3_nt: TGTGCCAGCAGTTTACCCGGGAACGACGAGCAGTACTTC

d_call: -
v_call: TRBV6-5
clone_size: -
j_call: TRBJ1-2
cdr3_aa: CASSYSGLSAYGYTF
cdr3_nt: TGTGCCAGCAGTTACTCGGGGCTCTCCGCCTATGGCTACACCTTC

d_call: TRBD2
v_call: TRBV20-1
clone_size: many
j_call: TRBJ2-3
cdr3_aa: CSAERGLPAGGTQYF
cdr3_nt: TGCAGTGCCGAAAGGGGACTCCCAGCGGGGGGTACGCAGTATTTT

d_call: -
v_call: TRBV7-9
clone_size: -
j_call: TRBJ1-1
cdr3_aa: CASTVGERTEAFF
cdr3_nt: TGTGCCAGCACCGTAGGGGAGAGAACTGAAGCTTTCTTT

d_call: -
v_call: TRBV12-3/TRBV12-4
clone_size: -
j_call: TRBJ1-5
cdr3_aa: CASSFSGHQPQHF
cdr3_nt: TGTGCCAGCAGTTTTTCAGGGCATCAGCCCCAGCATTTT

d_call: -
v_call: TRBV11-2
clone_size: -
j_call: TRBJ1-3
cdr3_aa: CASSLWGDGNTIYF
cdr3_nt: TGTGCCAGCAGCTTATGGGGGGACGGAAACACCATATATTTT

d_call: -
v_call: TRBV7-9
clone_size: few
j_call: TRBJ1-1
cdr3_aa: CASSLGGNGAFF
cdr3_nt: TGTGCCAGCAGCTTAGGAGGGAACGGCGCTTTCTTT

d_call: TRBD2
v_call: TRBV19
clone_size: -
j_call: TRBJ2-7
cdr3_aa: CASSWGSAGVEYEQYF
cdr3_nt: TGTGCCAGTAGTTGGGGGTCAGCGGGGGTTGAGTACGAGCAGTACTTC

d_call: -
v_call: TRBV15
clone_size: -
j_call: TRBJ1-2
cdr3_aa: CATSRDGSSGSGYTF
cdr3_nt: TGTGCCACCAGCAGAGATGGTTCTTCGGGATCTGGCTACACCTTC